This TCR beta chain originates from a study of T cell repertoires in cytomegalovirus infection. On the study more broadly: A matching HLA type, together with CMV infection, was signaled by public TCR beta signatures.

TCRdb processed the reads anew with MiXCR; each CDR3 protein has one entry. The table shows about 320,000 distinct CDR3 sequences, with roughly 9.5% occurring only once. There are a few counts of this clonotype. Its antigen remains unidentified. Trimming took off 3 bases at V and 3 bases at J, with 10 bases between the two ends. The CDR3 sequence is 15 residues long. The germline V gene encodes CDR1 SGHKS and CDR2 YYEKEE (reference sequence). Findings and limits, study-wide: Clonotype analysis showed dominance of the ex vivo response by HLA-C-restricted CMV-specific TCR beta clonotypes.

The sequence was obtained from a human donor in good health (CMV status not recorded). Some clones in this sample may be carry-over from other donors' samples. The source material was PBMCs. V gene TRBV5-5 combines with J gene TRBJ2-6; D is undetermined. Written as DNA, the CDR3 is TGTGCCAGCAGCTCCAACTTCTTTGGGGCCAACGTCCTGACTTTC. Translating gives CASSSNFFGANVLTF. Complete variable domain (other parts from reference TRBV5-5 and TRBJ2-6): DAGVTQSPTHLIKTRGQQVTLRCSPISGHKSVSWYQQVLGQGPQFIFQYYEKEERGRGNFPDRFSARQFPNYSSELNVNALLLGDSALYLCASSSNFFGANVLTFGAGSRLTVL.